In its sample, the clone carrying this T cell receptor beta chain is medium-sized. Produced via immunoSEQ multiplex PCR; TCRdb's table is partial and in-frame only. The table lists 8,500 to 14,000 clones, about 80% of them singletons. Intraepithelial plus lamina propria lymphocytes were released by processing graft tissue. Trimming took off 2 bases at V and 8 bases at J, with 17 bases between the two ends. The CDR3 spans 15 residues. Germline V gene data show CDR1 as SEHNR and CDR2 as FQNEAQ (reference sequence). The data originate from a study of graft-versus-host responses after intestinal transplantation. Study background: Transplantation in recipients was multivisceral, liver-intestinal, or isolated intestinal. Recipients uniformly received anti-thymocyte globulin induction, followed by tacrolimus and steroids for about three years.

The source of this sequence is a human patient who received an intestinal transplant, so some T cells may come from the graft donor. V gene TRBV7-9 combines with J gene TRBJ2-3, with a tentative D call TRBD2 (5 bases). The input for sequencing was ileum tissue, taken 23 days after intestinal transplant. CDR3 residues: CASSLWTAGESTQYF. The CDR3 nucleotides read TGTGCCAGCAGCTTATGGACCGCCGGGGAGAGTACGCAGTATTTT.